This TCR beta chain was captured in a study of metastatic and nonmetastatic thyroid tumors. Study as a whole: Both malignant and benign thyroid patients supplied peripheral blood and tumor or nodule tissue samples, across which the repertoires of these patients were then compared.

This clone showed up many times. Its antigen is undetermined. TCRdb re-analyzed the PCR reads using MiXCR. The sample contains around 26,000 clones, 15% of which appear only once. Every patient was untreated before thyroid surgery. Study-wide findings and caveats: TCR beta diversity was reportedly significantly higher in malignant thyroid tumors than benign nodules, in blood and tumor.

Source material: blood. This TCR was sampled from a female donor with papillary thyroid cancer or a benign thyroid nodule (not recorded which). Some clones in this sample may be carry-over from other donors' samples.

CDR3 DNA sequence: TGCGCCAGCAGCCCCCGACAGGGCGAGACGGGACTAGTTAAAGAGACCCAGTACTTC. Protein product: CASSPRQGETGLVKETQYF. The gene calls are TRBV5-1 and TRBJ2-5; TRBD2 might be the D (8 bases). The ends were cut back, 4 bases at V and 3 bases at J, with 28 bases in the middle. This CDR3 has 19 amino acids. Germline-derived CDR1 and CDR2 are SGHRS and YFSETQ.